This TCR beta chain was sequenced for a study of molecular identifiers for immune sequencing clone quantification (dated by TCRdb to the late 2010s). Study-level background: For a replicate experiment, RNA from around 18,000 or 91,000 naive CD8 T cells was divided into five aliquots, and four of the five aliquots were sequenced. CD8 T cells were used in a methods study to benchmark molecular-identifier clustering-based TCR repertoire sequencing (MIDCIRS) and TCR RNA copy counting. Overall study outcomes, separate from this receptor: Even against a background of roughly 1 million naive CD8 T cells, spiked-in Jurkat TCR RNA amounting to a single cell's worth was reported to be detectable. Identical TCR molecules sharing a barcode could cause highly expanded clone sizes to be underestimated. Spiked-in Jurkat TCR RNA (about ten copies' worth), which is not part of the donor repertoire, was contained in the naive libraries. In CMV-specific effector cells, clones with more than 20 RNA copies contained over 97% of molecules, whereas in naive cells such clones contained under 1% of molecules. When barcode sub-clustering was not used, chimeric consensus sequences inflated TCR diversity, with chimeras reaching as high as 47%. Modeling indicated approximately 3.1 TCR RNA copies recovered per cell, compared with about 10 by digital PCR, which implies a capture efficiency of approximately 30%.

In regard to this clonotype: There is no known antigen for this receptor. Base-call qualities are not available, and no considerably larger clone is one nucleotide away.

Libraries of naive CD8 T cells were built from anywhere between about 18,000 and 1,000,000 sorted cells, with 10%, 30% or 50% of the purified RNA used. Naive CD8 T cells were FACS-sorted as CD8+CD4-CCR7+CD45RA+ on a BD FACSAria II into RLT Plus buffer. To test detection sensitivity, Jurkat RNA equal to approximately ten TCR copies was added to samples of roughly 18,000-1,100,000 naive CD8 T cells. Enrichment of CD8 T cells was performed with RosetteSep CD8+ T Cell Enrichment Cocktail and Ficoll-Paque, after which ACK red cell lysis was carried out. The library was obtained by PCR. Instrument used: Illumina HiSeq 4000. Bulk TCR libraries were made following a previously described method, with the TCR primers given in Table S5. The Qiagen AllPrep DNA/RNA kit was used to purify total RNA. Before any analysis, reads coming from multiple sequencing runs of the same library were combined into one pool. On the study's bioinformatics: Reads were retained only if the reads had an exact TCR constant sequence, and the retained reads were trimmed to 150 nt and grouped according to their 12-nt molecular barcodes. Reads in each barcode group were sub-clustered using a 15% Levenshtein threshold, and a quality-weighted consensus sequence was built for each RNA molecule. Non-functional sequences were excluded, and lower-count sequences lying one edit away from another sequence were also excluded. Based on fitting two negative binomial distributions, any barcode sub-cluster with under 20% of the maximum read count was discarded. TCRdb handled the public reads itself, with Q25 trimming in fastp and clone calling in MiXCR, and kept productive beta chains. Rows with a matching CDR3 protein are joined into one entry that keeps the most common DNA and genes. Here the V and J calls rest on TCRdb's processing, not on the authors' analysis. For this sample there are about 320,000 distinct CDR3 sequences; 20% to 25% appear just once. About 0.81% of the sample is held by the ten biggest clonotypes.

The source is a human donor in good health. Some libraries in this study had Jurkat cell RNA spiked in. What was sequenced was naive CD8+ T cells from blood, with Jurkat cell RNA spiked in. Interpreted using the paper, the cell subset or site label stands for: FACS-sorted CD8+CD4-CCR7+CD45RA+ naive T cells.

The DNA reads TGTGCCAGCATTTCCTCCTACAATGAGCAGTTCTTC. This sequence encodes CASISSYNEQFF. The chain is assembled from TRBV11-1 and TRBJ2-1, with an unclear D gene assignment. The cysteine opens and the phenylalanine closes a CDR3 of 12 amino acids. The sequence is cut down to CDR3 DNA, 36 bases in frame from base 1. V is pared back by 7 bases and J by 0 bases, with 4 bases lying between the germline termini. Per the germline V gene (reference sequence), SGHAT is the CDR1 and FQDESV is the CDR2. Extended through the reference TRBV11-1 and TRBJ2-1 proteins, this CDR3 yields the full variable domain: EAEVAQSPRYKITEKSQAVAFWCDPISGHATLYWYRQILGQGPELLVQFQDESVVDDSQLPKDRFSAERLKGVDSTLKIQPAELGDSAMYLCASISSYNEQFFGPGTRLTVL.